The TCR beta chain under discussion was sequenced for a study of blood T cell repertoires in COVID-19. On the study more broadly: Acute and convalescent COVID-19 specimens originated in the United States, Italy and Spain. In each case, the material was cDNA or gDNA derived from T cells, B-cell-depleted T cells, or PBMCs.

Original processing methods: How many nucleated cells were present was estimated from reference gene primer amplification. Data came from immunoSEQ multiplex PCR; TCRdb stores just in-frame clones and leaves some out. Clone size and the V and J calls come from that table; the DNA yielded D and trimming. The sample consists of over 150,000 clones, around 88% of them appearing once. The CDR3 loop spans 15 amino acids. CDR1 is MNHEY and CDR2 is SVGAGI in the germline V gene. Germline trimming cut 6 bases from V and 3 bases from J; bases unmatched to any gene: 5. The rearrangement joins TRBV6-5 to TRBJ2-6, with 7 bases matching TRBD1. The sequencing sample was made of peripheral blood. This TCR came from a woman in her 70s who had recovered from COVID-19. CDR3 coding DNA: TGTGCCAGCAGCCAAGGACAGGTTGGGGCCAACGTCCTGACTTTC. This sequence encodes CASSQGQVGANVLTF.